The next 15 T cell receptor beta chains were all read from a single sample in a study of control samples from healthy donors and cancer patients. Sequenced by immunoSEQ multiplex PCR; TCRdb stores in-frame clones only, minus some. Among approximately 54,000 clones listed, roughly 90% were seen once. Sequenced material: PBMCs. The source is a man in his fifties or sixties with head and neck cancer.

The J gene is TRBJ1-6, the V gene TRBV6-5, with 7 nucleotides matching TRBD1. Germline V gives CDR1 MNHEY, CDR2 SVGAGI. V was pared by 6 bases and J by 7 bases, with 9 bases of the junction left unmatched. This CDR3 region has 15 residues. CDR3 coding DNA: TGTGCCAGCAGGAACTACAGGGGAGGCAATTCACCCCTCCACTTT. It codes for CASRNYRGGNSPLHF.

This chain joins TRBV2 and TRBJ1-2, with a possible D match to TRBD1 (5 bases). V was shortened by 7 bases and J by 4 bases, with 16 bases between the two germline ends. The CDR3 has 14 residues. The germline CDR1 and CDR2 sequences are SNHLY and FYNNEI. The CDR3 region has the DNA TGTGCCAGCATCCTACGCCCGCAGGGCTATGGCTACACCTTC. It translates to CASILRPQGYGYTF.

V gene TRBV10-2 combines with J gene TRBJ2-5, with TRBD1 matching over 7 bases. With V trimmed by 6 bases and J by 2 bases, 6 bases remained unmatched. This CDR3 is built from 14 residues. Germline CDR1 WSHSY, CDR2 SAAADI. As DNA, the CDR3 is TGCGCCAGCAGACCACAGGGGCCGCAAGAGACCCAGTACTTC. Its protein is CASRPQGPQETQYF.

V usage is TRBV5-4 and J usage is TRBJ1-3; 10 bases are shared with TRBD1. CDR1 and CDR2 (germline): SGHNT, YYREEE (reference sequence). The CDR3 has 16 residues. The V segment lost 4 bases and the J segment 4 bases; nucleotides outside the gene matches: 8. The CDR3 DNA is TGTGCCAGCAGCCCAAGACAGGGGGCGGGAGGAAACACCATATATTTT. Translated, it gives CASSPRQGAGGNTIYF.

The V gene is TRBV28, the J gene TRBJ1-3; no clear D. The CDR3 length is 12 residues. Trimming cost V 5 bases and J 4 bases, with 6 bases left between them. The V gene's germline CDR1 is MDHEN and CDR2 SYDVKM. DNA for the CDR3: TGTGCCAGCAGTCTCCGCGGAAACACCATATATTTT. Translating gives CASSLRGNTIYF. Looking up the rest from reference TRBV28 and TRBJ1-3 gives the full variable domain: DVKVTQSSRYLVKRTGEKVFLECVQDMDHENMFWYRQDPGLGLRLIYFSYDVKMKEKGDIPEGYSVSREKKERFSLILESASTNQTSMYLCASSLRGNTIYFGEGSWLTVV.

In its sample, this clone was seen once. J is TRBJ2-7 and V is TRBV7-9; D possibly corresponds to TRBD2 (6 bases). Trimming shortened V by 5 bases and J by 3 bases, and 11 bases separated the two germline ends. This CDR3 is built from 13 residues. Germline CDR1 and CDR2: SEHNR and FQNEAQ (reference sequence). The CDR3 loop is CASSRGTDYEQYF. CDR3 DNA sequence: TGTGCCAGCAGCCGCGGGACTGACTACGAGCAGTACTTC.

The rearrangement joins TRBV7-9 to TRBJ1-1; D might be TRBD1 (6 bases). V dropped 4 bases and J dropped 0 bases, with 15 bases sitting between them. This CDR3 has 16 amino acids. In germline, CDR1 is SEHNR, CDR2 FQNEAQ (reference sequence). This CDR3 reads CASSSRLGGLNTEAFF. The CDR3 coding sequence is TGTGCCAGCAGCTCGCGGCTGGGGGGCCTGAACACTGAAGCTTTCTTT.

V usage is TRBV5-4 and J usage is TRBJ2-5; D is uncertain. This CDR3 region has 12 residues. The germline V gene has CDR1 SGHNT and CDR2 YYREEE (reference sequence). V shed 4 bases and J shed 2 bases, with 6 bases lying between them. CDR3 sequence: CASSIGQETQYF. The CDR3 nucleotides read TGTGCCAGCAGCATCGGACAAGAGACCCAGTACTTC.

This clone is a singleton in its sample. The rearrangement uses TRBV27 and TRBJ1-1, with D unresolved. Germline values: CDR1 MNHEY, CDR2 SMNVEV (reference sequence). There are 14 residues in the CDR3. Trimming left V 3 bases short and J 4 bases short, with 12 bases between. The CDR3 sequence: CASSLGQISTEAFF. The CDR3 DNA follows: TGTGCCAGCAGTTTGGGTCAGATATCCACTGAAGCTTTCTTT.

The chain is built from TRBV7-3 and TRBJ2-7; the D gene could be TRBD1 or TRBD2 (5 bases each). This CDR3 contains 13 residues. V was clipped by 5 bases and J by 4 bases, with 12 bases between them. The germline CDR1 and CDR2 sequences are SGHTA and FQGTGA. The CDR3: CASSAGALYEQYF. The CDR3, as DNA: TGTGCCAGCAGCGCCGGGGCCCTATACGAGCAGTACTTC.

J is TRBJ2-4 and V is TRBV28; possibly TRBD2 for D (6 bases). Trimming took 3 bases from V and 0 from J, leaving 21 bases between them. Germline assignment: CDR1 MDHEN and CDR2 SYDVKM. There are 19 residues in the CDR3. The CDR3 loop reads CASSFSPEGSWLAKNIQYF. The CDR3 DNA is TGTGCCAGCAGTTTTTCACCGGAGGGCAGCTGGCTAGCCAAAAACATTCAGTACTTC.

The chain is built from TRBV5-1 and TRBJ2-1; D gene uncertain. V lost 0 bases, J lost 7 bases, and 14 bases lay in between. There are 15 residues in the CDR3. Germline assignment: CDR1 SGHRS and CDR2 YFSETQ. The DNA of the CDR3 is TGCGCCAGCAGCTTGGATCTATTACCTACTAATGAGCAGTTCTTC. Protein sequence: CASSLDLLPTNEQFF. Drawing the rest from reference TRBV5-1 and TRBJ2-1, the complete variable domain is KAGVTQTPRYLIKTRGQQVTLSCSPISGHRSVSWYQQTPGQGLQFLFEYFSETQRNKGNFPGRFSGRQFSNSRSEMNVSTLELGDSALYLCASSLDLLPTNEQFFGPGTRLTVL.

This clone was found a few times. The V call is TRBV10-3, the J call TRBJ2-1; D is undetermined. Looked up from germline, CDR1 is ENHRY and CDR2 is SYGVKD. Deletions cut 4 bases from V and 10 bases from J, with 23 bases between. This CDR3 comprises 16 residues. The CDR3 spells CAISGLATISVGEQFF. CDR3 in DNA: TGTGCCATCAGTGGCCTCGCCACAATTTCGGTCGGCGAGCAGTTCTTC.

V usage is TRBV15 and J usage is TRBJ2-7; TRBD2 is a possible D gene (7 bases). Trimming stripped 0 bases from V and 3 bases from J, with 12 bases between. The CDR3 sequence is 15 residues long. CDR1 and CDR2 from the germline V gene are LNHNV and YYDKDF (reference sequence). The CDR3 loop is CATSRERGEGYEQYF. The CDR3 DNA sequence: TGTGCCACCAGCAGAGAAAGGGGGGAGGGCTACGAGCAGTACTTC.

This chain's CDR3 is CASSKASGGRTDTQYF. CDR3 nucleotides: TGTGCCAGTAGTAAGGCTAGCGGGGGTCGCACAGATACGCAGTATTTT. V usage is TRBV19 and J usage is TRBJ2-3, with 10 bases that match TRBD2. The CDR3 is 16 residues long. Trimming took 4 bases from V and 1 from J; bases not matched to a gene: 5. Per the germline V gene, CDR1 is LNHDA and CDR2 is SQIVND (reference sequence).